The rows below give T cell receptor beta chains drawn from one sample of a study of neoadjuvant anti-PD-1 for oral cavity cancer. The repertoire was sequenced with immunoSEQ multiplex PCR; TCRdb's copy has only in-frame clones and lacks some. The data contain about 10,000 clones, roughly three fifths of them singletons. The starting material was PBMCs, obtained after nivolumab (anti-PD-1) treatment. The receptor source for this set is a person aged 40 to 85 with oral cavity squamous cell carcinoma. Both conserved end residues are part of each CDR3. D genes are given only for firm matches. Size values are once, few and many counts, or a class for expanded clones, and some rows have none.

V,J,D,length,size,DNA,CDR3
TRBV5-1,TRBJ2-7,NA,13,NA,TGCGCCAGCAGCTTGGCTGAGCGGTTTGAGCAGTACTTC,CASSLAERFEQYF
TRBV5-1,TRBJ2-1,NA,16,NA,TGCGCCAGCAGCTTGGCCCCTCAGGGGCGGAAAAATGAGCAGTTCTTC,CASSLAPQGRKNEQFF
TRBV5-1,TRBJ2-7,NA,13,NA,TGCGCCAGCAGCTTGGGACAGATCTACGAGCAGTACTTC,CASSLGQIYEQYF
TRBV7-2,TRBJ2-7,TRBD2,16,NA,TGTGCCAGCAGCCCCCGATTAGCGGGGGCTTTGTACGAGCAGTACTTC,CASSPRLAGALYEQYF
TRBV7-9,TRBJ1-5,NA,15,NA,TGTGCCAGCAGCCCCGATTTCAGGGAGGGACAGCCCCAGCATTTT,CASSPDFREGQPQHF
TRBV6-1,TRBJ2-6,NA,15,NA,TGTGCCAGCACGGAACTACCCTCTGGGGCCAACGTCCTGACTTTC,CASTELPSGANVLTF
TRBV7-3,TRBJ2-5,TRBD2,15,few,TGTGCCAGCAGCTTAAACCCGGGAGGGCTAGGGACCCAGTACTTC,CASSLNPGGLGTQYF
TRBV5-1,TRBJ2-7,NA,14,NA,TGCGCCAGCAGCTCAGGACAACTTCTCTACGAGCAGTACTTC,CASSSGQLLYEQYF
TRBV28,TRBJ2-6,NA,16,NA,TGTGCCAGCAGTTTGGGCGGAATCTCTGGGGCCAACGTCCTGACTTTC,CASSLGGISGANVLTF
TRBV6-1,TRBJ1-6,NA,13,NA,TGTGCCAGCAGTGCCCAGGAGTTACGGCCCCTCCACTTT,CASSAQELRPLHF
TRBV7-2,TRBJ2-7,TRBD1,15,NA,TGTGCCAGCAGCACCACCGGGACAGTCCTCTACGAGCAGTACTTC,CASSTTGTVLYEQYF
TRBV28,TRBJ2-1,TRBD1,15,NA,TGTGCCAGCAGTCCACCTAACCACCGGGGACAGGGTCAGTTCTTC,CASSPPNHRGQGQFF
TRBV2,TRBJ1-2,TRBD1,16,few,TGTGCCAGCACCGACAGGGTTCCCCTCTCTAACTATGGCTACACCTTC,CASTDRVPLSNYGYTF
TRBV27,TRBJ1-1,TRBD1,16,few,TGTGCCAGCAGTTCGGTACGGGGGACAGGGGGGTCTGAAGCTTTCTTT,CASSSVRGTGGSEAFF
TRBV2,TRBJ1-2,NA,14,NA,TGTGCCAGCAGTGAAAGGGGAATATATGAGGGCTACACCTTC,CASSERGIYEGYTF
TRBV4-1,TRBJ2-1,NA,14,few,TGCGCCAGCAGCTCCTCGGACAGATACAATGAGCAGTTCTTC,CASSSSDRYNEQFF
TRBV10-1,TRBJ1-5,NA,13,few,TGCGCCAGCAGTGCCCAGGAAAAGCAGCCCCAGCATTTT,CASSAQEKQPQHF
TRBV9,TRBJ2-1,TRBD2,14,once,TGTGCCAGCAGCGTCGGGACTAGAGGCAATGAGCAGTTCTTC,CASSVGTRGNEQFF
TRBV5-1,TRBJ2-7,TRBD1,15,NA,TGCGCCAGCAGCTTAGCCGGACAGGGGGTAGGTGGGCAGTACTTC,CASSLAGQGVGGQYF
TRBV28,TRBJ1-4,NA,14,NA,TGTGCCAGCAGTAGAGGGGCCGCCCCAGAAAAACTGTTTTTT,CASSRGAAPEKLFF
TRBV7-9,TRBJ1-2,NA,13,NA,TGTGCCAGCAGCTCCTTAGGACGCGATGGCTACACCTTC,CASSSLGRDGYTF
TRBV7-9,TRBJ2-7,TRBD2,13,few,TGTGCCAGCAGCCGCCGGGACTACAACGAGCAGTACTTC,CASSRRDYNEQYF
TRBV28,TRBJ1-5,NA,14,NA,TGTGCCAGCAGTTTAGGACGGGGCCGGCAGCCCCAGCATTTT,CASSLGRGRQPQHF
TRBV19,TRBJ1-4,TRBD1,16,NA,TGTGCCAGTAGTAAGGGACAGGGCTTCTCCAACGAAAAACTGTTTTTT,CASSKGQGFSNEKLFF
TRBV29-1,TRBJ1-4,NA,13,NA,TGCAGCGTTTCCTGGCAGAATAATGAAAAACTGTTTTTT,CSVSWQNNEKLFF
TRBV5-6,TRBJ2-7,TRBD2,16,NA,TGTGCCAGCAGCTTAATGGCGGGAGGTAGAATCGACGAGCAGTACTTC,CASSLMAGGRIDEQYF
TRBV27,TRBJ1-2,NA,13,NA,TGTGCCAGCAGTTTCCGGACCCGGGTTGGCTACACCTTC,CASSFRTRVGYTF
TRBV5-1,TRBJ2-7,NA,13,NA,TGCGCCAGCAGCCACGGAGGAGGCTACGAGCAGTACTTC,CASSHGGGYEQYF
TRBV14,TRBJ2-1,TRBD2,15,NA,TGTGCCAGCAGCCCCTCTGGCGGGGGGCACAATGAGCAGTTCTTC,CASSPSGGGHNEQFF
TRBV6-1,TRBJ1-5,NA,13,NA,TGTGCCAGCAGAAGCGACAGAATACAGCCCCAGCATTTT,CASRSDRIQPQHF
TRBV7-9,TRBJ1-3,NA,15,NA,TGTGCCAGCAGCAAAGGAACGGCCATTGGAAACACCATATATTTT,CASSKGTAIGNTIYF
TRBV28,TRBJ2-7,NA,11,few,TGTGCCAGCAGCTCGAGTTTCGAGCAGTACTTC,CASSSSFEQYF
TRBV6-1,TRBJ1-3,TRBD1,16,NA,TGTGCCAGCAGTGACGCCGGGACAGGGGTAGGAAACACCATATATTTT,CASSDAGTGVGNTIYF
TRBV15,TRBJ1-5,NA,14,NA,TGTGCCACCAGCAGAAGGAGGAGCGGGCAGCCCCAGCATTTT,CATSRRRSGQPQHF
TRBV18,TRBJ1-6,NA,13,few,TGTGCCAGCTCACTCAACAGGGATTCACCCCTCCACTTT,CASSLNRDSPLHF
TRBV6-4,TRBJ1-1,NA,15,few,TGTGCCAGCAGTGACTCGTGGCCGCCGAACACTGAAGCTTTCTTT,CASSDSWPPNTEAFF
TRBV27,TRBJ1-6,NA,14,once,TGTGCCAGCAGTTTTCGAGCAAGCGGTTCACCCCTCCACTTT,CASSFRASGSPLHF
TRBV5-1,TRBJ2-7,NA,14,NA,TGCGCCAGCAGCTTGGACAGAAACTCCTACGAGCAGTACTTC,CASSLDRNSYEQYF
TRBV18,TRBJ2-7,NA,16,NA,TGTGCCAGCTCACCCCAAGGGCAGGTCTCCTCCTACGAGCAGTACTTC,CASSPQGQVSSYEQYF
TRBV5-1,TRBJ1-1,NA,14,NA,TGCGCCAGCAGCCCCACCGTCCAGAGCACTGAAGCTTTCTTT,CASSPTVQSTEAFF
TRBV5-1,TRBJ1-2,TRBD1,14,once,TGCGCCAGCAGCTTGGAAGCGACAGGGGTAGGCTACACCTTC,CASSLEATGVGYTF
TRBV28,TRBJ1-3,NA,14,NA,TGTGCCAGCAGCCCTCCTTCGACGGGAAACACCATATATTTT,CASSPPSTGNTIYF
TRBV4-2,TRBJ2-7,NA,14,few,TGTGCCAGCAGCCAAGATAAGGCGCTCTACGAGCAGTACTTC,CASSQDKALYEQYF
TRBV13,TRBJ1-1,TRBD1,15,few,TGTGCCAGCAGCTCCGGGACAGCTAAGAACACTGAAGCTTTCTTT,CASSSGTAKNTEAFF
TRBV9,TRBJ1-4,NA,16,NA,TGTGCCAGCAGCCCCCATAGTACGGGGTTAGAGGAAAAACTGTTTTTT,CASSPHSTGLEEKLFF
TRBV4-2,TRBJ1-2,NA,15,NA,TGTGCCAGCAGCCAAGATCACAACAGGGTCTATGGCTACACCTTC,CASSQDHNRVYGYTF
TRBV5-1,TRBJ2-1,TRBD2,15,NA,TGCGCCAGCAGCTTCACTAGCGGGAGATACAATGAGCAGTTCTTC,CASSFTSGRYNEQFF
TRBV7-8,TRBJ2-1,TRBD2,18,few,TGTGCCAGCAGCTTAGGAGGGGCCGGGACTAGCGGGAGAGATGAGCAGTTCTTC,CASSLGGAGTSGRDEQFF